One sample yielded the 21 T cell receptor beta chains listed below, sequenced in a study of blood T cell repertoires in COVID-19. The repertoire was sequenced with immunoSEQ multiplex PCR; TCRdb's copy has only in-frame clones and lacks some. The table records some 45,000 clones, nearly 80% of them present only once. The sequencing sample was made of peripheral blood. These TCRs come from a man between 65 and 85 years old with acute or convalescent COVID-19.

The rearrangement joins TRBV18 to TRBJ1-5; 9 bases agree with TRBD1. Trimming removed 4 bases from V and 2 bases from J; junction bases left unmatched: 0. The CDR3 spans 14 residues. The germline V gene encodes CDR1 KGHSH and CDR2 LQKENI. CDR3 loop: CASSRQGGNQPQHF. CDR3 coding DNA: TGTGCCAGCTCACGACAGGGGGGCAATCAGCCCCAGCATTTT.

The CDR3 region is CASSSLAGGPTDTQYF. In DNA, the CDR3 is TGTGCCAGCAGTTCCCTAGCGGGGGGGCCAACAGATACGCAGTATTTT. This chain links TRBV5-4 with TRBJ2-3; 12 bases line up with TRBD2. Unmatched junction bases numbered 7, after V lost 5 bases and J lost 3 bases. CDR1 and CDR2 from the germline V gene are SGHNT and YYREEE (reference sequence). The CDR3 covers 16 residues.

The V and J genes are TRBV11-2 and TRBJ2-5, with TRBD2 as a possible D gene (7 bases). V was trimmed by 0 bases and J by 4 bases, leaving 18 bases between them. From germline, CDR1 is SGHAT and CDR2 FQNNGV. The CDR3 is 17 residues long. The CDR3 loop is CASSLDFWEGGAETQYF. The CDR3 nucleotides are TGTGCCAGCAGCTTAGATTTTTGGGAGGGGGGGGCAGAGACCCAGTACTTC.

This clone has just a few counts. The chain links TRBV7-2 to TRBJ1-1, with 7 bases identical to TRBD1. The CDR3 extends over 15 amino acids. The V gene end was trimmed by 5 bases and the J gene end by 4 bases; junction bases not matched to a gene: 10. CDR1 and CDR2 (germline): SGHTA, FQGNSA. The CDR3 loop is CASSPTNRGATEAFF. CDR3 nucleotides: TGTGCCAGCAGCCCCACCAACAGGGGTGCCACTGAAGCTTTCTTT.

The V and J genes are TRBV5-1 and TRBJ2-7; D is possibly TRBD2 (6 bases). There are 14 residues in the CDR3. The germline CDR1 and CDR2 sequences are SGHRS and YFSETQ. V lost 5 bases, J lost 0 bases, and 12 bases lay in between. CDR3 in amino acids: CASRRDGTSYEQYF. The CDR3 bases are TGCGCCAGCAGGCGGGACGGAACCTCCTACGAGCAGTACTTC. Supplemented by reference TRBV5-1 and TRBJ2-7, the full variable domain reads KAGVTQTPRYLIKTRGQQVTLSCSPISGHRSVSWYQQTPGQGLQFLFEYFSETQRNKGNFPGRFSGRQFSNSRSEMNVSTLELGDSALYLCASRRDGTSYEQYFGPGTRLTVT.

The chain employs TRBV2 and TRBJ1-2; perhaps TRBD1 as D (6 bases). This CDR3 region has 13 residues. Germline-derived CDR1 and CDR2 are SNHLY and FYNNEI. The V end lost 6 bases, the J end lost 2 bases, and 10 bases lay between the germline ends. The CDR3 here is CASSLTGNYGYTF. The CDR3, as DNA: TGTGCCAGCAGCCTTACAGGGAACTATGGCTACACCTTC. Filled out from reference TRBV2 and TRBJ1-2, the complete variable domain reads EPEVTQTPSHQVTQMGQEVILRCVPISNHLYFYWYRQILGQKVEFLVSFYNNEISEKSEIFDDQFSVERPDGSNFTLKIRSTKLEDSAMYFCASSLTGNYGYTFGSGTRLTVV.

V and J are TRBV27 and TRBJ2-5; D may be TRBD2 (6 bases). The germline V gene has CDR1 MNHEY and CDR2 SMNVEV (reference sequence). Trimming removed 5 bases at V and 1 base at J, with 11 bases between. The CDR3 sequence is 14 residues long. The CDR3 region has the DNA TGTGCCAGCAGTCACCGGGACTTCCAAGAGACCCAGTACTTC. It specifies CASSHRDFQETQYF.

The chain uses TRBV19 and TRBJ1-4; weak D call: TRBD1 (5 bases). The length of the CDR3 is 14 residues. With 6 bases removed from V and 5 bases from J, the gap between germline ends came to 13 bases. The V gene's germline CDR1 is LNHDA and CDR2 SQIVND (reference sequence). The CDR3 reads CASSPGGGNEKLFF. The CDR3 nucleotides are TGTGCCAGTAGCCCTGGCGGGGGGAATGAAAAACTGTTTTTT. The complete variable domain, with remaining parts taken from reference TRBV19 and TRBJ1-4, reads DGGITQSPKYLFRKEGQNVTLSCEQNLNHDAMYWYRQDPGQGLRLIYYSQIVNDFQKGDIAEGYSVSREKKESFPLTVTSAQKNPTAFYLCASSPGGGNEKLFFGSGTQLSVL.

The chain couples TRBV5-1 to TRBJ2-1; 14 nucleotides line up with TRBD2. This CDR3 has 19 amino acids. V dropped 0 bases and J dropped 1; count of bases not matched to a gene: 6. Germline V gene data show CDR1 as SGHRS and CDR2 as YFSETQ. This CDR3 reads CASSLAGTSGGISYNEQFF. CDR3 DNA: TGCGCCAGCAGCTTGGCGGGGACTAGCGGGGGCATTTCCTACAATGAGCAGTTCTTC.

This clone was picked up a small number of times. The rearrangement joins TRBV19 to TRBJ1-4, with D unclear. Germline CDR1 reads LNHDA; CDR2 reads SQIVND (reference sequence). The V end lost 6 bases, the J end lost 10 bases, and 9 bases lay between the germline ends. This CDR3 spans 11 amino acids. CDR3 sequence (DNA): TGTGCCAGTAGAGGAGGAGGAAAACTGTTTTTT. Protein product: CASRGGGKLFF.

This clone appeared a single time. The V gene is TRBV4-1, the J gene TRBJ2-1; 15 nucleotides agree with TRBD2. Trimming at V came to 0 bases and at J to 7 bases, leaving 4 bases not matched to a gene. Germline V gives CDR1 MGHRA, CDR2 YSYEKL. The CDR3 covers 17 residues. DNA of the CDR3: TGCGCCAGCAGCCAAGATTTTGGGACTAGCGGGGGGAATGAGCAGTTCTTC. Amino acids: CASSQDFGTSGGNEQFF.

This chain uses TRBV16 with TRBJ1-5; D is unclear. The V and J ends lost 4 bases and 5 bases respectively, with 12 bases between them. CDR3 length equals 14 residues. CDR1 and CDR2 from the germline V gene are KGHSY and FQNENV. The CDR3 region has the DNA TGTGCCAGCAGCCCAACGGGGTGGGATCAGCCCCAGCATTTT. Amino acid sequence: CASSPTGWDQPQHF. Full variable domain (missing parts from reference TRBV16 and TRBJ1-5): GEEVAQTPKHLVRGEGQKAKLYCAPIKGHSYVFWYQQVLKNEFKFLISFQNENVFDETGMPKERFSAKCLPNSPCSLEIQATKLEDSAVYFCASSPTGWDQPQHFGDGTRLSIL.

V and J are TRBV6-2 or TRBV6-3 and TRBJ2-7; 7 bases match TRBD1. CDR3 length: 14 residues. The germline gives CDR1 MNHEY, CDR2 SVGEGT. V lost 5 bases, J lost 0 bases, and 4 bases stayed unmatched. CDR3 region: CASSKTGSSYEQYF. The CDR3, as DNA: TGTGCCAGCAGTAAGACAGGGAGCTCCTACGAGCAGTACTTC.

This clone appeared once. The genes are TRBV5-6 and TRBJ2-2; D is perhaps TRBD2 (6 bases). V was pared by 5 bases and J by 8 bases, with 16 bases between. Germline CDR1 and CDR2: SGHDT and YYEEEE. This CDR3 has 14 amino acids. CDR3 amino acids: CASRTQGGVGELFF. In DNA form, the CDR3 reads TGTGCCAGCAGGACCCAGGGCGGGGTAGGGGAGCTGTTTTTT.

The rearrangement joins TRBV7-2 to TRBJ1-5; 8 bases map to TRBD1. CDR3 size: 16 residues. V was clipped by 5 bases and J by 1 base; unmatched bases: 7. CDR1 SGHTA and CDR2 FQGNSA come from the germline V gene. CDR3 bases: TGTGCCAGCAGCCGGCGGTGGGACAGGAGCAATCAGCCCCAGCATTTT. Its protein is CASSRRWDRSNQPQHF.

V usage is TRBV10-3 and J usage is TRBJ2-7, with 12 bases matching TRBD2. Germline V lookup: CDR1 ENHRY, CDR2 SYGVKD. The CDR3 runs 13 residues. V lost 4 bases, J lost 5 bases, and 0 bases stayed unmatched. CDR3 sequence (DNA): TGTGCCATCAGTGGGACTAGCGGGGACGAGCAGTACTTC. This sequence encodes CAISGTSGDEQYF.

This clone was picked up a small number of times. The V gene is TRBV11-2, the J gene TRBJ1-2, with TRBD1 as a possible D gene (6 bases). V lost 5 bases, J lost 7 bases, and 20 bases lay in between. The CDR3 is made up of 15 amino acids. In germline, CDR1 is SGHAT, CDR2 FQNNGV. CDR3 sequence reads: CASSPRATGSGGYTF. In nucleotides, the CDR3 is TGTGCCAGCAGCCCCCGCGCTACAGGGAGTGGTGGCTACACCTTC.

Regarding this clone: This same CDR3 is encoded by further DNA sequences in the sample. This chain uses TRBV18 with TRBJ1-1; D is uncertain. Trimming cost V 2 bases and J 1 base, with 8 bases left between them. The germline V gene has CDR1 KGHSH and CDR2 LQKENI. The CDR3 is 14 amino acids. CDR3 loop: CASSPVARNTEAFF. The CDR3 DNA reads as TGTGCCAGCTCACCAGTGGCACGGAACACTGAAGCTTTCTTT.

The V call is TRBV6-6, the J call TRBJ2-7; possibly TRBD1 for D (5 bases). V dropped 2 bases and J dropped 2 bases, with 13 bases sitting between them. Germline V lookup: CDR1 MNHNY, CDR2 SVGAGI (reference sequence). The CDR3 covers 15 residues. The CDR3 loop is CASSYVRVETYEQYF. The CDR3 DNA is TGTGCCAGCAGTTACGTCAGGGTTGAGACCTACGAGCAGTACTTC.

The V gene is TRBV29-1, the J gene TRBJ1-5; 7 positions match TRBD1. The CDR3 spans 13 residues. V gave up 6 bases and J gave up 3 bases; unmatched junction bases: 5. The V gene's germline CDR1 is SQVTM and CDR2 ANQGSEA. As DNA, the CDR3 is TGCAGCGTGGGAACAGGGGTCAATCAGCCCCAGCATTTT. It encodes CSVGTGVNQPQHF.

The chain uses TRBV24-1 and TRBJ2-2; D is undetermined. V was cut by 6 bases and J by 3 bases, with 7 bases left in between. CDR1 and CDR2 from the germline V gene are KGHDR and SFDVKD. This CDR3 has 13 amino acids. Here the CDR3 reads CATSKQYTGELFF. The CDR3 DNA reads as TGTGCCACCAGTAAACAATACACCGGGGAGCTGTTTTTT.